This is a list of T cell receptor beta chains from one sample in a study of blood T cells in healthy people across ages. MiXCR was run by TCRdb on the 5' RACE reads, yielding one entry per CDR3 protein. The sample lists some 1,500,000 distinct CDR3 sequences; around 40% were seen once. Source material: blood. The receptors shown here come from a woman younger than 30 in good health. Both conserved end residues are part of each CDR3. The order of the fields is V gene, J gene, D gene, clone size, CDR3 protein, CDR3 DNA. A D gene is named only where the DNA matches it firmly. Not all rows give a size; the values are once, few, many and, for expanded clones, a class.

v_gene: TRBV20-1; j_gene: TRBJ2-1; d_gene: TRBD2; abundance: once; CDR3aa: CSAIKRELAGGEQFF; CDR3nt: TGCAGTGCCATTAAGCGGGAACTAGCGGGAGGCGAGCAGTTCTTC
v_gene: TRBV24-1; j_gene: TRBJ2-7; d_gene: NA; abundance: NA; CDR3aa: CATSDSGPHYEQYF; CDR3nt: TGTGCCACCAGTGATTCAGGACCGCACTACGAGCAGTACTTC
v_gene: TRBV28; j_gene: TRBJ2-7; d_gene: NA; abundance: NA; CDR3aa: CASIRQGGSYNEQYF; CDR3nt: TGTGCCAGCATTCGTCAGGGGGGCTCCTACAATGAGCAGTACTTC
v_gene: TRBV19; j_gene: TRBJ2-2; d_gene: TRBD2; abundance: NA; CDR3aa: CASSIYGGESFRELFF; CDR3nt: TGTGCCAGTAGTATCTATGGGGGGGAATCATTCCGGGAGCTGTTTTTT
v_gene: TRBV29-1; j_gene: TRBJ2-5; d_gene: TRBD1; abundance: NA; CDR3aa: CSVEPWTGVEQETQYF; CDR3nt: TGCAGCGTTGAGCCTTGGACAGGGGTGGAACAAGAGACCCAGTACTTC
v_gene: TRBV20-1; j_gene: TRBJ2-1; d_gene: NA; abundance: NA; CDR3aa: CSARPQRGHRSYNEQFF; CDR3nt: TGCAGTGCTCGGCCCCAGAGAGGACATAGATCCTACAATGAGCAGTTCTTC
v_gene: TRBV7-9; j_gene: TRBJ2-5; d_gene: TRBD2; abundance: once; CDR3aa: CASRRRTSMSNEQYF; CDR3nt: TGTGCCAGCCGACGGCGGACTAGCATGAGCAATGAGCAGTACTTC
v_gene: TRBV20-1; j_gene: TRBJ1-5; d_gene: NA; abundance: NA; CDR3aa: CSARGQTYSNQPQHF; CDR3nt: TGCAGTGCTAGGGGGCAGACCTATAGCAATCAGCCCCAGCATTTT
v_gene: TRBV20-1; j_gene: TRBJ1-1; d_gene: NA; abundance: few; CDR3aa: CTNLVDTEAFF; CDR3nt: TGCACCAACCTGGTGGACACTGAAGCTTTCTTT
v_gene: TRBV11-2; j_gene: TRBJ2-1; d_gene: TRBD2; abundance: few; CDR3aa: CASSLPGLAFYNEQFF; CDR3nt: TGTGCCAGCAGCTTACCGGGACTAGCGTTCTACAATGAGCAGTTCTTC
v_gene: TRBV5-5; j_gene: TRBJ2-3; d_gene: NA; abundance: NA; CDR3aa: CASSSTAYTDTQYF; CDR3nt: TGTGCCAGCAGCTCTACAGCTTACACAGATACGCAGTATTTT
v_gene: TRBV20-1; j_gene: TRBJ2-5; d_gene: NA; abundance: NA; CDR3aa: CSASKLKSDEQYF; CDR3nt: TGCAGTGCTAGCAAGCTGAAGAGCGATGAGCAGTACTTC
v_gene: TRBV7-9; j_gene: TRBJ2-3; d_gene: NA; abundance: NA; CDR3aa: CTSSLGNHADTQYF; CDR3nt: TGTACCAGCAGCTTAGGGAACCACGCAGATACGCAGTATTTT
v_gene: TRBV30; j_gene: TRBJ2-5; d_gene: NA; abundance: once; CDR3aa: CAWSVSPGLVLEQYF; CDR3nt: TGTGCCTGGAGTGTAAGTCCGGGACTTGTGCTTGAGCAGTACTTC
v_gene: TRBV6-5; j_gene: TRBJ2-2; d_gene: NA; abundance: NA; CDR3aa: CASSSSYQMLFF; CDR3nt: TGTGCCAGCAGTTCATCCTACCAAATGCTGTTTTTT
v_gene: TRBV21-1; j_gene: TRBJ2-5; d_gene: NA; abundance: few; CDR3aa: CASSNLGLRTSGPQETQYF; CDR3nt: TGTGCCAGCAGCAATTTGGGGCTACGGACTAGCGGGCCCCAAGAGACCCAGTACTTC
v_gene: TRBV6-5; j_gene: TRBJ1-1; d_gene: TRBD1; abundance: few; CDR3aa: CASSRNRGLPTEAFF; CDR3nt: TGTGCCAGCAGCCGCAACAGGGGGCTTCCCACTGAAGCTTTCTTT
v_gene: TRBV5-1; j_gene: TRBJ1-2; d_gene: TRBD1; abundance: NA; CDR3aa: CASSFTGGMDYGYTF; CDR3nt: TGCGCCAGCAGCTTTACAGGGGGCATGGACTATGGCTACACCTTC
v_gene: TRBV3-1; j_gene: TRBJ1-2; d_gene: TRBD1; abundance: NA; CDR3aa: CASRQTNDRASRYGYTF; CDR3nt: TGTGCCAGCAGACAAACAAACGACAGGGCCTCACGATATGGCTACACCTTC
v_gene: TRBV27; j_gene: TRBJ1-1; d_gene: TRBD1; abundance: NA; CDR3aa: CASSLSGGIVNTEAFF; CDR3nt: TGTGCCAGCAGTTTGTCAGGGGGTATTGTGAACACTGAAGCTTTCTTT
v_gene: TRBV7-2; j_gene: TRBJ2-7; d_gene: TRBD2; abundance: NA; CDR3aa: CASSPSGGAPYEQYF; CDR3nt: TGTGCCAGCAGCCCAAGCGGGGGAGCACCCTACGAGCAGTACTTC
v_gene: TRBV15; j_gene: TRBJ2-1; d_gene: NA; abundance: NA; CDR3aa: CATSRDTSGRYNEQFF; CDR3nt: TGTGCCACCAGCAGAGATACGAGCGGAAGATACAATGAGCAGTTCTTC
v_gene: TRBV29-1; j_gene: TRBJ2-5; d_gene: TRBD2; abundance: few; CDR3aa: CSAQGLATLYAQYF; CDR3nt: TGCAGCGCCCAGGGACTAGCGACCCTGTATGCCCAGTACTTC
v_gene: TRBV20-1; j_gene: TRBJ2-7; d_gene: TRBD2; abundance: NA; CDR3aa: CSARRLRGSSYNEQYF; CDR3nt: TGCAGTGCTAGGCGCCTGCGGGGGAGCTCCTACAATGAGCAGTACTTC
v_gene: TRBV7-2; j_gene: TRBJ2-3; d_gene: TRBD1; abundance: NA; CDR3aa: CASSPQTGADTQYF; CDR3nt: TGTGCCAGCAGCCCCCAGACAGGGGCAGATACGCAGTATTTT
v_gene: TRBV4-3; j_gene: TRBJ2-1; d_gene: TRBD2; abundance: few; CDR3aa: CASSQEGVRLAGANEQFF; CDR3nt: TGCGCCAGCAGCCAAGAGGGGGTGAGACTAGCGGGAGCGAATGAGCAGTTCTTC
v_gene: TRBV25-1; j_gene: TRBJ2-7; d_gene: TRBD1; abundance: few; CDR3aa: CASIRTGGYEQYF; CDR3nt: TGTGCCAGCATACGGACAGGCGGCTACGAGCAGTACTTC
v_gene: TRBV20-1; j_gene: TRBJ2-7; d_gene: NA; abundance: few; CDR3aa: CSARFPWDYEQYF; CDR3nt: TGCAGTGCTAGATTCCCCTGGGACTACGAGCAGTACTTC
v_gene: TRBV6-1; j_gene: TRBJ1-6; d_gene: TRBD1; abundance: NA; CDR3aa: CASSEGQGVFSPLHF; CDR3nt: TGTGCCAGCAGTGAAGGGCAGGGGGTTTTTTCACCCCTCCACTTT
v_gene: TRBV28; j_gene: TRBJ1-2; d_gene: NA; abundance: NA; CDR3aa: CASSPNRAYGYTF; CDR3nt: TGTGCCAGCAGCCCCAACAGAGCCTATGGCTACACCTTC
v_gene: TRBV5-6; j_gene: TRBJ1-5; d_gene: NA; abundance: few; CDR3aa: CASSSHGSRNQPQHF; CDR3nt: TGTGCCAGCAGCTCCCACGGCAGTCGCAATCAGCCCCAGCATTTT
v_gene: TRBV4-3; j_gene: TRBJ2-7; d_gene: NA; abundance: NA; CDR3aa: CASSREGTGYNEQYF; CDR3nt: TGCGCCAGCAGCCGAGAAGGGACCGGTTACAATGAGCAGTACTTC
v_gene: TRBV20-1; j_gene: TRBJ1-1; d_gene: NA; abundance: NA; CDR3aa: CSAFRSGSSEAFF; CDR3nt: TGCAGTGCTTTCCGGTCGGGGAGCTCTGAAGCTTTCTTT
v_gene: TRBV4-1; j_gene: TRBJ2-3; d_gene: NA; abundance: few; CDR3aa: CASSQSLTTGYTDTQYF; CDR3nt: TGCGCCAGCAGCCAGAGCCTTACGACCGGTTACACAGATACGCAGTATTTT
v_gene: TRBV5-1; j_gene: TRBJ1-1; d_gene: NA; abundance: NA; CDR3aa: CASSLGRQNGAEAFF; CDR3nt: TGCGCCAGCAGCTTAGGGAGGCAGAACGGGGCTGAAGCTTTCTTT
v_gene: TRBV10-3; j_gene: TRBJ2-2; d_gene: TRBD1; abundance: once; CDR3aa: CASQDRTVDTGELFF; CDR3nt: TGTGCCTCGCAGGACAGGACCGTGGACACCGGGGAGCTGTTTTTT
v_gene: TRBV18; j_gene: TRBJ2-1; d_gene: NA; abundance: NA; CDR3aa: CASSADGGRTGNEQFF; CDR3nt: TGTGCCAGCTCAGCTGACGGGGGGCGAACGGGTAATGAGCAGTTCTTC
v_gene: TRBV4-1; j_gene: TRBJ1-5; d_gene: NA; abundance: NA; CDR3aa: CASSQVSLGGNQPQHF; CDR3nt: TGCGCCAGCAGCCAAGTATCCCTGGGGGGCAATCAGCCCCAGCATTTT
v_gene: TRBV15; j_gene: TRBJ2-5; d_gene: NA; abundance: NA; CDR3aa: CATSRGDNPRETQYF; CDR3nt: TGTGCCACCAGCAGAGGAGACAATCCAAGAGAGACCCAGTACTTC